What follows is one T cell receptor (beta chain) and its context. The antigen is unknown. Sequenced by immunoSEQ multiplex PCR; TCRdb stores in-frame clones only, minus some. The sample lists tens of thousands of clones; over 75% were seen once. Per germline, CDR1 MDHEN and CDR2 SYDVKM. Deletions cut 4 bases from V and 0 bases from J, with 16 bases between. CDR3 length equals 16 residues. The data derive from a study of lymphopenia after photon versus proton radiotherapy. Study-level results: Authors raise, but do not show, better survival with proton therapy.

This material consisted of peripheral blood, taken from a patient treated with proton-based radiotherapy. V is TRBV28 and J is TRBJ2-7; either TRBD1 or TRBD2 may fit D (5 bases each). This TCR was sampled from a woman aged 70-85 years with pancreatic cancer. The CDR3 DNA reads TGTGCCAGCAGTTCTTTAAGCGAGGGGCCCTCCTACGAGCAGTACTTC. Protein product: CASSSLSEGPSYEQYF.